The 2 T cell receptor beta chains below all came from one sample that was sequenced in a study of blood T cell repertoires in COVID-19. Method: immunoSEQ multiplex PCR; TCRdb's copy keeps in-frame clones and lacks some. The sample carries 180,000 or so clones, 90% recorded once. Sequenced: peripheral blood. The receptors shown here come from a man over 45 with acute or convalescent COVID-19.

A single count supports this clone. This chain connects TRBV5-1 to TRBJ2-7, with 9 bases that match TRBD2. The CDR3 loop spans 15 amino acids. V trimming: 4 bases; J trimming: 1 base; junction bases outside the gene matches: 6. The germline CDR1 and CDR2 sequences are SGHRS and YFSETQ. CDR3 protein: CASSPGTSNSYEQYF. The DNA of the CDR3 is TGCGCCAGCAGCCCCGGGACTAGCAATTCCTACGAGCAGTACTTC.

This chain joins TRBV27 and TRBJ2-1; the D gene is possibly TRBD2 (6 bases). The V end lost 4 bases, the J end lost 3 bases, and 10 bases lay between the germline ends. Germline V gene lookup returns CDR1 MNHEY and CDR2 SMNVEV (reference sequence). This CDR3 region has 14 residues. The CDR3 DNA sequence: TGTGCCAGCAGTTCAGACGGGGGCTACAATGAGCAGTTCTTC. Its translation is CASSSDGGYNEQFF.